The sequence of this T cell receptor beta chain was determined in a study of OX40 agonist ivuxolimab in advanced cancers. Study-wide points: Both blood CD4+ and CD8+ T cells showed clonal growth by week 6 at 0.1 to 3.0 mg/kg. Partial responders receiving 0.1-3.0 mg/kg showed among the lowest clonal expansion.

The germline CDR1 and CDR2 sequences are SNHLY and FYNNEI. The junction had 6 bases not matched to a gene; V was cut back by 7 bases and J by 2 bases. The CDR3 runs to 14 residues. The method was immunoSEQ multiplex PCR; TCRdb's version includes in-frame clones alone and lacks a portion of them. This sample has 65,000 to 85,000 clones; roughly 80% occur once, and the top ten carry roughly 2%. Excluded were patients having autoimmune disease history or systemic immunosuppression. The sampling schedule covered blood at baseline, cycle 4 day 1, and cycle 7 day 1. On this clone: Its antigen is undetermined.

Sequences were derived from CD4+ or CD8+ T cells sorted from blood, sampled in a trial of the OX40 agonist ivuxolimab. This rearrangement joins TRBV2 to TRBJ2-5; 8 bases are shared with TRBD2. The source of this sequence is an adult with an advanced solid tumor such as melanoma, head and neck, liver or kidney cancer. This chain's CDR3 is CASKASGYQETQYF. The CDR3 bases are TGTGCCAGCAAGGCTAGCGGGTATCAAGAGACCCAGTACTTC.